The rows below give T cell receptor beta chains drawn from one sample of a study of blood T cell repertoires in COVID-19. The method was immunoSEQ multiplex PCR; TCRdb's version includes in-frame clones alone and lacks a portion of them. The sample lists roughly 200,000 clones, 65% to 90% seen once, with around 4% in the top ten. Sequences were obtained from PBMCs or T cells enriched from blood (not recorded which). The receptors stem from a woman in her thirties or forties with acute COVID-19. The CDR3 runs from the conserved cysteine through the conserved F or W. The order of the fields is clone size, CDR3 length, J gene, D gene, V gene, CDR3 protein, CDR3 DNA. The D gene is left open where the match is weak. Where a row states a size, it is once, few, many or the class of an expanded clone; other rows omit it.

size: .; length: 16; J: TRBJ2-2; D: TRBD2; V: TRBV28; CDR3: CASSLLAGGTTGELFF; DNA: TGTGCCAGCAGTCTACTAGCGGGAGGAACCACCGGGGAGCTGTTTTTT
size: .; length: 16; J: TRBJ2-1; D: TRBD2; V: TRBV9; CDR3: CASSVGGRGTYNEQFF; DNA: TGTGCCAGCAGCGTTGGCGGGAGGGGGACCTACAATGAGCAGTTCTTC
size: .; length: 16; J: TRBJ2-5; D: .; V: TRBV3-1/TRBV3-2; CDR3: CASSQERPASQETQYF; DNA: TGTGCCAGCAGCCAAGAGAGGCCGGCGTCCCAAGAGACCCAGTACTTC
size: .; length: 15; J: TRBJ2-1; D: .; V: TRBV6-5; CDR3: CASSPTSWGLNEQFF; DNA: TGTGCCAGCAGTCCAACTTCCTGGGGCTTGAATGAGCAGTTCTTC
size: .; length: 17; J: TRBJ2-7; D: TRBD1; V: TRBV6-2/TRBV6-3; CDR3: CASSYTTDRAKTYEQYF; DNA: TGTGCCAGCAGTTACACCACCGACAGGGCAAAGACCTACGAGCAGTACTTC
size: .; length: 14; J: TRBJ2-1; D: TRBD1; V: TRBV10-3; CDR3: CAISSGTGGVEQFF; DNA: TGTGCCATCAGCTCCGGGACAGGGGGCGTTGAGCAGTTCTTC
size: once; length: 17; J: TRBJ2-3; D: TRBD2; V: TRBV28; CDR3: CASRLAGGSGSTDTQYF; DNA: TGTGCCAGCAGACTAGCGGGAGGCTCGGGGAGTACAGATACGCAGTATTTT
size: .; length: 12; J: TRBJ1-4; D: TRBD1; V: TRBV27; CDR3: CASSSHRGELFF; DNA: TGTGCCAGCAGTTCTCACAGGGGGGAACTGTTTTTT
size: .; length: 15; J: TRBJ2-1; D: TRBD2; V: TRBV7-9; CDR3: CASSLTSGMINEQFF; DNA: TGTGCCAGCAGCTTGACTAGCGGGATGATCAATGAGCAGTTCTTC
size: .; length: 17; J: TRBJ2-5; D: TRBD2; V: TRBV4-2; CDR3: CASSQDGSRLAGETQYF; DNA: TGTGCCAGCAGCCAAGATGGGTCAAGACTAGCGGGGGAGACCCAGTACTTC
size: .; length: 16; J: TRBJ2-7; D: TRBD2; V: TRBV6-4; CDR3: CASSDTLAETSYEQYF; DNA: TGTGCCAGCAGTGACACACTAGCGGAGACCTCCTACGAGCAGTACTTC
size: .; length: 12; J: TRBJ2-7; D: .; V: TRBV11-3; CDR3: CASSQDFYEQYF; DNA: TGTGCCAGCAGCCAGGACTTCTACGAGCAGTACTTC
size: once; length: 17; J: TRBJ2-4; D: .; V: TRBV7-2; CDR3: CASSFPGYVIAKNIQYF; DNA: TGTGCCAGCAGCTTTCCGGGTTATGTAATTGCCAAAAACATTCAGTACTTC
size: .; length: 12; J: TRBJ1-6; D: .; V: TRBV10-3; CDR3: CAISGTNSPLHF; DNA: TGTGCCATCAGTGGGACAAATTCACCCCTCCACTTT
size: .; length: 16; J: TRBJ1-1; D: TRBD1; V: TRBV5-1; CDR3: CASSLPPTGQNTEAFF; DNA: TGCGCCAGCAGCTTGCCCCCGACAGGGCAGAACACTGAAGCTTTCTTT
size: few; length: 14; J: TRBJ2-1; D: TRBD2; V: TRBV11-2; CDR3: CASSVWTSGSEQFF; DNA: TGTGCCAGCAGTGTGTGGACTAGCGGGAGTGAGCAGTTCTTC
size: .; length: 13; J: TRBJ1-1; D: .; V: TRBV27; CDR3: CASSTTGSTEAFF; DNA: TGTGCCAGCAGCACGACCGGGAGCACTGAAGCTTTCTTT
size: .; length: 13; J: TRBJ2-5; D: TRBD1; V: TRBV18; CDR3: CASQQGAVETQYF; DNA: TGTGCCAGTCAACAGGGGGCTGTAGAGACCCAGTACTTC
size: .; length: 18; J: TRBJ2-7; D: TRBD2; V: TRBV6-4; CDR3: CASSRHAGTSGRIYEQYF; DNA: TGTGCCAGCAGTCGACACGCCGGGACTAGCGGGAGGATCTACGAGCAGTACTTC
size: .; length: 14; J: TRBJ1-4; D: TRBD1; V: TRBV28; CDR3: CASSPGGSNEKLFF; DNA: TGTGCCAGCAGCCCAGGGGGGAGTAATGAAAAACTGTTTTTT
size: .; length: 14; J: TRBJ2-7; D: TRBD2; V: TRBV19; CDR3: CASSFSSGPYEQYF; DNA: TGTGCCAGTAGTTTCTCTAGCGGACCCTACGAGCAGTACTTC
size: .; length: 13; J: TRBJ2-4; D: TRBD1; V: TRBV7-3; CDR3: CASSTGQGHIQYF; DNA: TGTGCCAGCAGCACGGGACAGGGCCACATTCAGTACTTC
size: .; length: 16; J: TRBJ1-3; D: .; V: TRBV25-1; CDR3: CASSDQSTGTGNTIYF; DNA: TGTGCCAGCAGTGACCAATCCACAGGGACTGGAAACACCATATATTTT
size: .; length: 15; J: TRBJ2-1; D: TRBD2; V: TRBV29-1; CDR3: CSVVGPGLAMGEQFF; DNA: TGCAGCGTTGTGGGTCCGGGACTAGCGATGGGTGAGCAGTTCTTC
size: .; length: 16; J: TRBJ2-2; D: TRBD1; V: TRBV6-6; CDR3: CASSKRDRGSPGELFF; DNA: TGTGCCAGCAGCAAGAGGGACAGGGGGTCACCCGGGGAGCTGTTTTTT
size: .; length: 12; J: TRBJ1-1; D: .; V: TRBV7-9; CDR3: CASSFTNTEAFF; DNA: TGTGCCAGCAGCTTCACTAACACTGAAGCTTTCTTT
size: .; length: 16; J: TRBJ2-5; D: TRBD2; V: TRBV4-1; CDR3: CASSQESSGLRQTQYF; DNA: TGCGCCAGCAGCCAAGAATCATCGGGACTAAGACAGACCCAGTACTTC
size: .; length: 15; J: TRBJ1-5; D: TRBD1; V: TRBV11-2; CDR3: CASSMTGGPNQPQHF; DNA: TGTGCCAGCAGCATGACAGGGGGACCCAATCAGCCCCAGCATTTT
size: .; length: 13; J: TRBJ2-5; D: TRBD2; V: TRBV5-1; CDR3: CASRDLAGETQYF; DNA: TGCGCCAGCAGGGACCTAGCGGGAGAGACCCAGTACTTC
size: .; length: 16; J: TRBJ1-4; D: TRBD1; V: TRBV5-6; CDR3: CASSSLTGLTNEKLFF; DNA: TGTGCCAGCAGCTCGCTGACAGGGTTGACTAATGAAAAACTGTTTTTT
size: once; length: 14; J: TRBJ1-5; D: TRBD1; V: TRBV27; CDR3: CASSTGQRNQPQHF; DNA: TGTGCCAGCAGTACGGGACAGAGAAATCAGCCCCAGCATTTT
size: .; length: 16; J: TRBJ1-1; D: TRBD1; V: TRBV18; CDR3: CASSPNLRSDRVGAFF; DNA: TGTGCCAGCTCACCGAACTTGAGGTCGGACAGGGTAGGAGCTTTCTTT
size: .; length: 17; J: TRBJ2-1; D: TRBD1; V: TRBV5-1; CDR3: CASALPTPGTEVDEQFF; DNA: TGCGCCAGCGCCCTTCCGACCCCCGGGACAGAGGTAGATGAGCAGTTCTTC
size: .; length: 17; J: TRBJ2-7; D: TRBD2; V: TRBV28; CDR3: CASSFRAGGPGSYEQYF; DNA: TGTGCCAGCAGTTTCAGAGCGGGAGGGCCGGGATCCTACGAGCAGTACTTC
size: once; length: 15; J: TRBJ2-1; D: .; V: TRBV6-2/TRBV6-3; CDR3: CASSPGPLAYNEQFF; DNA: TGTGCCAGCAGCCCGGGCCCCTTGGCCTACAATGAGCAGTTCTTC
size: few; length: 16; J: TRBJ1-2; D: .; V: TRBV28; CDR3: CASTITIAAVVHGYTF; DNA: TGTGCCAGCACCATAACCATCGCGGCGGTCGTACATGGCTACACCTTC
size: .; length: 13; J: TRBJ2-1; D: .; V: TRBV27; CDR3: CASSGAAYNEQFF; DNA: TGTGCCAGCAGTGGGGCAGCTTACAATGAGCAGTTCTTC
size: .; length: 15; J: TRBJ2-2; D: .; V: TRBV9; CDR3: CASSAGPGDGGELFF; DNA: TGTGCCAGCAGCGCCGGGCCGGGAGATGGCGGGGAGCTGTTTTTT
size: .; length: 15; J: TRBJ2-1; D: .; V: TRBV6-6; CDR3: CASSTTSTQRNEQFF; DNA: TGTGCCAGCAGTACAACTAGCACTCAACGCAATGAGCAGTTCTTC
size: .; length: 16; J: TRBJ2-7; D: TRBD2; V: TRBV7-3; CDR3: CASSASPGLAAYEQYF; DNA: TGTGCCAGCAGCGCATCGCCGGGACTAGCGGCTTACGAGCAGTACTTC
size: .; length: 14; J: TRBJ1-1; D: .; V: TRBV2; CDR3: CASRGGRRLTEAFF; DNA: TGTGCCAGCAGGGGGGGACGGCGTCTCACTGAAGCTTTCTTT
size: .; length: 14; J: TRBJ2-7; D: TRBD1; V: TRBV6-5; CDR3: CASSYDRGSYEQYF; DNA: TGTGCCAGCAGTTACGACAGGGGGTCCTACGAGCAGTACTTC
size: .; length: 15; J: TRBJ1-4; D: TRBD1; V: TRBV19; CDR3: CASRIDRAAGEKLFF; DNA: TGTGCCAGTAGGATCGACAGGGCCGCGGGTGAAAAACTGTTTTTT
size: once; length: 13; J: TRBJ1-5; D: .; V: TRBV6-5; CDR3: CASSSEFNQPQHF; DNA: TGTGCCAGCAGTTCCGAGTTTAATCAGCCCCAGCATTTT
size: .; length: 14; J: TRBJ2-5; D: TRBD1; V: TRBV5-1; CDR3: CASSSRQGQETQYF; DNA: TGCGCCAGCAGCAGTAGACAGGGCCAGGAGACCCAGTACTTC
size: .; length: 13; J: TRBJ1-1; D: .; V: TRBV18; CDR3: CASSHTGNTEAFF; DNA: TGTGCCAGCTCACACACAGGGAACACTGAAGCTTTCTTT
size: .; length: 15; J: TRBJ1-2; D: .; V: TRBV2; CDR3: CASSSTDPRDYGYTF; DNA: TGTGCCAGCAGTTCAACGGATCCGAGGGACTATGGCTACACCTTC
size: .; length: 14; J: TRBJ1-1; D: TRBD1; V: TRBV6-5; CDR3: CASSSTGGVTEAFF; DNA: TGTGCCAGCAGTTCCACAGGGGGAGTGACTGAAGCTTTCTTT
size: .; length: 10; J: TRBJ2-1; D: TRBD2; V: TRBV10-2; CDR3: CASGGVEQFF; DNA: TGCGCCAGCGGGGGGGTTGAGCAGTTCTTC
size: .; length: 20; J: TRBJ2-7; D: .; V: TRBV23-1; CDR3: CASSQYAPPLDITSSYEQYF; DNA: TGCGCCAGCAGTCAATATGCCCCCCCCCTGGACATAACCAGCTCCTACGAGCAGTACTTC
size: once; length: 16; J: TRBJ1-4; D: TRBD1; V: TRBV19; CDR3: CASGDRGGSTNEKLFF; DNA: TGTGCCAGCGGGGACAGGGGGGGAAGTACTAATGAAAAACTGTTTTTT
size: .; length: 12; J: TRBJ1-1; D: .; V: TRBV3-1/TRBV3-2; CDR3: CASSQDGRKAFF; DNA: TGTGCCAGCAGCCAGGACGGGAGAAAAGCTTTCTTT
size: .; length: 13; J: TRBJ2-7; D: TRBD1; V: TRBV9; CDR3: CASSAGGSYEQYF; DNA: TGTGCCAGCAGCGCAGGGGGCTCCTACGAGCAGTACTTC